The 16 T cell receptor beta chains listed next were all sequenced from one sample in a study of Graves' ophthalmopathy and Graves' hyperthyroidism. RNA transcripts provided the template for amplifying TCR beta CDR3 regions. An initial RT-PCR round employing HTBI primers preceded a second-round multiplex PCR. TCRdb re-derived calls from the multiplex PCR reads in MiXCR, one entry per CDR3 protein. The sample comprises around 400,000 distinct CDR3 sequences, approximately 20% of which are singletons, and around 1.6% rests with the top ten. Sequencing was carried out using peripheral blood. The receptors stem from a woman between 18 and 29 years old with Graves' ophthalmopathy.

This clonotype was seen many times. The J gene is TRBJ2-7, the V gene TRBV12-3 or TRBV12-4; D might be TRBD1 (6 bases). This CDR3 has 15 residues. V lost 2 bases to trimming and J lost 1 base, with 12 bases between them. The CDR3 bases are TGTGCCAGCAGTTTATGGGTCAGGGGATCCTACGAGCAGTACTTC. Translation: CASSLWVRGSYEQYF.

The table lists this clonotype with many counts. The chain links TRBV20-1 to TRBJ1-5; possible D gene TRBD1, 5 bases. Germline CDR1 DFQATT, CDR2 SNEGSKA (reference sequence). The CDR3 runs 14 residues. The germline V and J ends were trimmed by 6 bases and 4 bases, with 16 bases remaining between them. The CDR3 region has the DNA TGCAGTGCCATGGGACCGACCATTAATCAGCCCCAGCATTTT. It codes for CSAMGPTINQPQHF.

This clonotype was counted many times. The gene calls are TRBV10-3 and TRBJ1-1, with no clear D. V lost 3 bases and J 4 bases, leaving 9 bases between the germline ends. This CDR3 has 13 amino acids. Germline CDR1 reads ENHRY; CDR2 reads SYGVKD. Here the CDR3 reads CAISDFGGTEAFF. The CDR3 DNA reads TGTGCCATCAGTGACTTCGGAGGCACTGAAGCTTTCTTT.

The sample holds a few counts of this clonotype. The gene calls are TRBV4-2 and TRBJ2-2; possibly TRBD2 for D (7 bases). The CDR3 has 16 amino acids. Germline-derived CDR1 and CDR2 are LGHNA and YNFKEQ. V lost 1 base and J 6 bases, leaving 15 bases between the germline ends. Here the CDR3 DNA reads TGTGCCAGCAGCCAAGGGGGGGGGCGAGCAGCCGGGGAGCTGTTTTTT. It specifies CASSQGGGRAAGELFF.

This clonotype appeared many times. The chain links TRBV9 to TRBJ2-7; 11 nucleotides agree with TRBD2. V was clipped by 0 bases and J by 3 bases; unmatched bases: 2. The CDR3 contains 15 residues. The V gene's germline CDR1 is SGDLS and CDR2 YYNGEE. This CDR3 reads CASSVDTSGSYEQYF. CDR3 DNA: TGTGCCAGCAGCGTAGATACTAGCGGGAGCTACGAGCAGTACTTC.

This clonotype was recorded many times. The chain recombines TRBV27 with TRBJ1-1, with D unresolved. V was clipped by 7 bases and J by 0 bases, with 6 bases between them. In germline, CDR1 is MNHEY, CDR2 SMNVEV (reference sequence). The CDR3 consists of 12 residues. CDR3 DNA sequence: TGTGCCAGCATGAGAATGAACACTGAAGCTTTCTTT. Amino acids: CASMRMNTEAFF.

V gene TRBV6-1 combines with J gene TRBJ2-7, with D maybe TRBD2 (5 bases). V gave up 6 bases and J gave up 3 bases, with 21 bases separating them. The germline V gene has CDR1 MNHNS and CDR2 SASEGT. CDR3 length equals 16 residues. CDR3 residues: CASRPTEAEDHYEQYF. The CDR3 nucleotides are TGTGCCAGCAGACCGACCGAAGCGGAAGACCACTACGAGCAGTACTTC.

This clonotype was found many times. Written as DNA, the CDR3 is TGTGCCAGCAGTTACCCGGGGCGGATGAACACTGAAGCTTTCTTT. The encoded protein is CASSYPGRMNTEAFF. V usage is TRBV6-2 or TRBV6-3 and J usage is TRBJ1-1, with TRBD1 as a possible D gene (5 bases). Germline CDR1 and CDR2: MNHEY and SVGEGT. The CDR3 spans 15 residues. Trimming cost V 2 bases and J 0 bases, with 10 bases left between them.

This clonotype was seen a few times. The chain uses TRBV6-5 and TRBJ1-5; TRBD1 is a possible D gene (6 bases). Germline V gene data show CDR1 as MNHEY and CDR2 as SVGAGI. Trimming stripped 5 bases from V and 1 base from J, with 12 bases between. This CDR3 has 15 amino acids. The CDR3 sequence is CASSRRDKSNQPQHF. In DNA form, the CDR3 reads TGTGCCAGCAGTCGCCGGGACAAAAGCAATCAGCCCCAGCATTTT.

This clonotype was counted many times. The chain couples TRBV7-2 to TRBJ2-2; 10 bases line up with TRBD1. This CDR3 has 14 residues. Trimming at V came to 5 bases and at J to 7 bases, leaving 4 bases not matched to a gene. The V gene's germline CDR1 is SGHTA and CDR2 FQGNSA. The CDR3 loop is CASSRDRGYGELFF. Written as DNA, the CDR3 is TGTGCCAGCAGCCGGGACAGGGGATACGGGGAGCTGTTTTTT.

This clonotype was detected ten times or more. The chain carries TRBV20-1 and TRBJ2-7; perhaps D is TRBD1 or TRBD2 (6 bases each). CDR1 is DFQATT and CDR2 is SNEGSKA in the germline V gene (reference sequence). Trimming pared 0 bases from V and 4 bases from J, leaving 16 bases between. The CDR3 is 15 residues long. DNA of the CDR3: TGCAGTGCTAGAGATGGCGGGACACCGAAATACGAGCAGTACTTC. Translation gives CSARDGGTPKYEQYF.

At least ten counts were recorded for this clonotype. The chain uses TRBV28 and TRBJ1-1; D is ambiguous. V was cut by 3 bases and J by 4 bases, with 15 bases left in between. This CDR3 region has 15 residues. Germline CDR1 reads MDHEN; CDR2 reads SYDVKM. CDR3 protein: CASSLSRTLTTEAFF. In DNA form, the CDR3 reads TGTGCCAGCAGTTTGTCGAGAACCCTCACCACTGAAGCTTTCTTT.

This clonotype has at least ten counts. A junction boundary mismatches the germline segment, possibly from a read error. The chain carries TRBV12-3 or TRBV12-4 and TRBJ1-1; 9 positions match TRBD1. The CDR3 is 14 residues long. The CDR3 DNA reads TGTGCCAGCAGTTTGGGGGGGACAGGGACCCCGCATTCCTTT. The encoded protein is CASSLGGTGTPHSF.

This clonotype has a count of ten or more. This chain joins TRBV12-3 or TRBV12-4 and TRBJ1-3; D possibly corresponds to TRBD1 (5 bases). This CDR3 is 16 amino acids long. V dropped 2 bases and J dropped 0 bases, with 11 bases sitting between them. In DNA form, the CDR3 reads TGTGCCAGCAGTTTAAGGGCGGGGCCCTCTGGAAACACCATATATTTT. It is translated as CASSLRAGPSGNTIYF.

This sequence joins TRBV18 and TRBJ2-7; D is unclear. Germline V gives CDR1 KGHSH, CDR2 LQKENI. The CDR3 is 13 residues long. The V end lost 10 bases, the J end lost 3 bases, and 16 bases lay between the germline ends. The CDR3 is CATPHTRHYEQYF. The CDR3 DNA sequence: TGTGCCACCCCGCACACTCGTCACTACGAGCAGTACTTC.

In this sample, this clonotype turned up many times. The V call is TRBV4-1, the J call TRBJ2-7, with TRBD1 matching over 9 bases. In germline, CDR1 is MGHRA, CDR2 YSYEKL. The ends lost 1 base at V and 6 bases at J; junction bases unmatched: 16. This CDR3 is 18 amino acids long. CDR3 residues: CASSQVSGTGNSLGEQYF. CDR3 DNA: TGCGCCAGCAGCCAAGTCTCCGGGACAGGGAATAGTCTGGGCGAGCAGTACTTC.